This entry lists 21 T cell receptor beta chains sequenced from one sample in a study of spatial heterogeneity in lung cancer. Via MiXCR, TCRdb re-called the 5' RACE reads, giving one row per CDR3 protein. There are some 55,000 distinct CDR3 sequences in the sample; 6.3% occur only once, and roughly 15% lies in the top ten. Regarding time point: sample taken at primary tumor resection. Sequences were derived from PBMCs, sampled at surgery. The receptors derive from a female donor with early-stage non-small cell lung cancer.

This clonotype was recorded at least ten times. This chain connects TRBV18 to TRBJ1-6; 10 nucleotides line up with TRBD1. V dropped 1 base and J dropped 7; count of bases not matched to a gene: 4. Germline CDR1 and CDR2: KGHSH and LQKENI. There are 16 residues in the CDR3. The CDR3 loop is CASSPRQGASNSPLHF. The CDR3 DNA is TGTGCCAGCTCACCACGACAGGGGGCTTCGAATTCACCCCTCCACTTT.

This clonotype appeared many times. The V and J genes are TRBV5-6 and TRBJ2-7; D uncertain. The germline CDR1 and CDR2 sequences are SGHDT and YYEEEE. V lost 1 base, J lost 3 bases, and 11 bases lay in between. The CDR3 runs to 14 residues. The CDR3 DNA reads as TGTGCCAGCAGCTTGCGGTGGGGTCTCTACGAGCAGTACGTC. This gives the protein CASSLRWGLYEQYV.

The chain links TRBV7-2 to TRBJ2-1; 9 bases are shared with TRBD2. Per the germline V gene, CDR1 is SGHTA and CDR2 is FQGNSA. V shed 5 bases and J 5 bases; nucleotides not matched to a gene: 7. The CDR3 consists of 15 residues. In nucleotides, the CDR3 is TGTGCCAGCAGCCTCGGGGCGGGAGGGCACAATGAGCAGTTCTTC. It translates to CASSLGAGGHNEQFF.

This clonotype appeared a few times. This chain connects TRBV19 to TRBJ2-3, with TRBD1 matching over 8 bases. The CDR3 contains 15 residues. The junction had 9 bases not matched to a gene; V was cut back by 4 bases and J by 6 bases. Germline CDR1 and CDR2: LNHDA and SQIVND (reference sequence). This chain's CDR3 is CASSSGRGLVDTQYF. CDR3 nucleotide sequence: TGTGCCAGTAGTAGCGGCAGGGGGCTGGTGGATACGCAGTATTTT.

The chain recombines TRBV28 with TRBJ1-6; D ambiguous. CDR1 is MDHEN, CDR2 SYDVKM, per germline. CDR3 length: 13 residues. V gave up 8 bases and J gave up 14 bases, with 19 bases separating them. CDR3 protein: CASSQTYGDSLHF. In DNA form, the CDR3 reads TGTGCCAGCTCCCAGACGTACGGGGATTCCCTCCACTTT.

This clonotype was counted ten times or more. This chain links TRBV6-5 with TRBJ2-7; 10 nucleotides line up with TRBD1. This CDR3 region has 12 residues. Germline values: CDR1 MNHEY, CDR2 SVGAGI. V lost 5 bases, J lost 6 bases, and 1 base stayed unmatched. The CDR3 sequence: CASSRTGGEQYV. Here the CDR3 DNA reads TGTGCCAGCAGTCGGACAGGGGGCGAGCAGTACGTC.

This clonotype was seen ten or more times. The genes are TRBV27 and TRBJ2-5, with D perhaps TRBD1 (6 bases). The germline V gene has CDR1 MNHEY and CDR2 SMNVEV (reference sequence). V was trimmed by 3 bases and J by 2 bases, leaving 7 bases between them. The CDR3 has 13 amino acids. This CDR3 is CASSFGTQETQYF. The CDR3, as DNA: TGTGCCAGCAGTTTTGGGACACAAGAGACCCAGTACTTC.

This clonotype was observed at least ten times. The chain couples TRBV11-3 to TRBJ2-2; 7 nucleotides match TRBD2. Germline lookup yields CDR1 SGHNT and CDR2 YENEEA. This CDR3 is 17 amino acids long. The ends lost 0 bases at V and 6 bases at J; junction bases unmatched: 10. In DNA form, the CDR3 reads TGTGCCAGCAGCTTAGACCGGGGAGCGGGACTCGCCGGGGAGCTGTTTTTT. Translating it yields CASSLDRGAGLAGELFF.

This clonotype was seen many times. CDR3 sequence (DNA): TGTGCCAGCAGCTTAGGGACAGGGGGCGTTGATGGCTACACCTTC. It codes for CASSLGTGGVDGYTF. V is TRBV7-6 and J is TRBJ1-2; 11 bases fit TRBD1. The trim removed 1 base at V and 6 bases at J, leaving 4 bases unmatched. Germline CDR1 and CDR2: SGHVS and FNYEAQ. This CDR3 has 15 amino acids.

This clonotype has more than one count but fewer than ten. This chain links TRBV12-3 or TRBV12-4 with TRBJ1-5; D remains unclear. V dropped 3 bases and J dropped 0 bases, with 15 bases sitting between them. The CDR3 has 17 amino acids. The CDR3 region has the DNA TGTGCCAGCAGTTTGGACCCGGGATTGTTTAGCAATCAGCCCCAGCATTTT. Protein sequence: CASSLDPGLFSNQPQHF.

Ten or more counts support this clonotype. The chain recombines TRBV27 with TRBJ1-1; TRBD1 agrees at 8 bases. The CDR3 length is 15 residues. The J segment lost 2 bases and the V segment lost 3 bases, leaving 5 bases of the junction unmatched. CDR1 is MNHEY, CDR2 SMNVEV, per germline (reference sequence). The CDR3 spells CASSFRAGGNTEAFF. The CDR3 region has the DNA TGTGCCAGCAGTTTCCGGGCAGGGGGCAACACTGAAGCTTTCTTT.

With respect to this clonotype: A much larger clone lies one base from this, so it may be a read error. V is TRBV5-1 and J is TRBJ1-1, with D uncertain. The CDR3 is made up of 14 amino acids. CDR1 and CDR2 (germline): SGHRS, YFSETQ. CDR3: CASNPLSGDTEALF. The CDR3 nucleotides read TGCGCCAGCAACCCTTTGTCTGGAGACACTGAAGCTTTGTTT.

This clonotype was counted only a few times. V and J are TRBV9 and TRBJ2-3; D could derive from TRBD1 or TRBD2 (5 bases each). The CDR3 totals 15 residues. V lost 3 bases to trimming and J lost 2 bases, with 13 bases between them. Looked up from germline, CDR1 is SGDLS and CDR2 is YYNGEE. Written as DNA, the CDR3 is TGTGCCAGCAGCGGGGGGTCCCCTTACACAGATACGCAGTATTTT. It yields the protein CASSGGSPYTDTQYF.

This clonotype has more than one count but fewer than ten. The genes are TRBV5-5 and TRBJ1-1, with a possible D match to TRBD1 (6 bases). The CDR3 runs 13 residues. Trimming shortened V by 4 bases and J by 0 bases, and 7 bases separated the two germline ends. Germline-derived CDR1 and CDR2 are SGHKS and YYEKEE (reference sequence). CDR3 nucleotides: TGTGCCAGCAGCCGGGACATGAACACTGAAGCTTTCTTT. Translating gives CASSRDMNTEAFF.

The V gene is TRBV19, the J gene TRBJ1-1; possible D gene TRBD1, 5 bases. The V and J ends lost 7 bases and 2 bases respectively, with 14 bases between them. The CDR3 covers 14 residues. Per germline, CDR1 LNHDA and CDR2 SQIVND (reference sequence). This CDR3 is CASTAMGGNTEAFF. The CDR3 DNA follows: TGTGCCAGTACGGCTATGGGGGGAAACACTGAAGCTTTCTTT.

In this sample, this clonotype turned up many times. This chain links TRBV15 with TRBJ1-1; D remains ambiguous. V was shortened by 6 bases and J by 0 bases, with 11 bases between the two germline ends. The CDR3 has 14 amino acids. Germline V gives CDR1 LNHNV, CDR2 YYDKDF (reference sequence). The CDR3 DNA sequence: TGTGCCACCAGTCAAAGTCTAATGAACACTGAAGCTTTCTTT. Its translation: CATSQSLMNTEAFF.

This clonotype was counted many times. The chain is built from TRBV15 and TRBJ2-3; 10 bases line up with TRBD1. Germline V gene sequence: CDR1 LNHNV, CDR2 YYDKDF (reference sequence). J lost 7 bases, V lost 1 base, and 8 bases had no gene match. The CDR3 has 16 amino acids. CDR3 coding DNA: TGTGCCACCAGCAGAGGGACGGGACAGGGGATGAATACGCAGTATTTT. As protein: CATSRGTGQGMNTQYF. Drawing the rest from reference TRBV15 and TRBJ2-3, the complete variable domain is DAMVIQNPRYQVTQFGKPVTLSCSQTLNHNVMYWYQQKSSQAPKLLFHYYDKDFNNEADTPDNFQSRRPNTSFCFLDIRSPGLGDTAMYLCATSRGTGQGMNTQYFGPGTRLTVL.

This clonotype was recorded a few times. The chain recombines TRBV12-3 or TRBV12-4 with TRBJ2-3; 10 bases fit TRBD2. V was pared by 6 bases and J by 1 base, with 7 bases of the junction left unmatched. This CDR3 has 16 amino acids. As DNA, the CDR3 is TGTGCCAGCAGGCCTAGCGGGGGCCGGGGCACAGATACGCAGTATTTT. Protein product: CASRPSGGRGTDTQYF.

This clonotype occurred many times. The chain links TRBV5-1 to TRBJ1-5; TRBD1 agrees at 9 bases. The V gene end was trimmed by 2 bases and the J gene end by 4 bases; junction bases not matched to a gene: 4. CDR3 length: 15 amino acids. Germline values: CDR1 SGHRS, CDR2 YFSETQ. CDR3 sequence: CASSLQGARNQPQHF. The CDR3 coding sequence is TGCGCCAGCAGCTTACAGGGGGCGCGGAATCAGCCCCAGCATTTT.

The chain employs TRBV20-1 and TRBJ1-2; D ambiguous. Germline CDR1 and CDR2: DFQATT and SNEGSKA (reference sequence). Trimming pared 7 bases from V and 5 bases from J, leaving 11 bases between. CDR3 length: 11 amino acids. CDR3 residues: CSVKEDYGYTF. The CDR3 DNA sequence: TGCAGTGTTAAGGAAGATTATGGCTACACCTTC.

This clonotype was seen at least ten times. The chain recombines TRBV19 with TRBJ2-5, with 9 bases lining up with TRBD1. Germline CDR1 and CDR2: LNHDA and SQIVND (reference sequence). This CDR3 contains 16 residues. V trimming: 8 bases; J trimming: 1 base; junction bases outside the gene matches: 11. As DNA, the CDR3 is TGTGCCAGTTCCCGGCCGGACAGGGGACTCCAAGAGACCCAGTACTTC. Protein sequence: CASSRPDRGLQETQYF.